Shown below are 11 T cell receptor beta chains from a single sample sequenced in a study of tumor and adjacent non-tumor tissue in lung cancer. Three rounds of nested PCR, following a modified ARM-PCR protocol, produced the TCRbeta library. A single record per CDR3 protein comes from TCRdb applying MiXCR to the multiplex PCR reads. This sample carries about 140,000 distinct CDR3 sequences, around 67% of them seen once, and the ten largest clones take 18%. No cell sorting was done before RNA was extracted from the tissue. Sequencing input: lung tumor tissue. These TCRs come from a man in his sixties with small cell lung cancer.

With respect to this clonotype: A junction end diverges from the germline sequence, so it may reflect a read error. The chain couples TRBV6-6 to TRBJ2-4; tentatively, D is TRBD1 (5 bases). There are 14 residues in the CDR3. CDR1 is MNHNY, CDR2 SVGAGI, per germline (reference sequence). CDR3 sequence (DNA): TGTGCCAGTAGTTGCCAGGGTGCCAAAAACATTCAGCACTTC. It specifies CASSCQGAKNIQHF.

With respect to this clonotype: The conserved phenylalanine or tryptophan is not found at the CDR3 terminus, so this likely reflects a read error. Because the CDR3's place on the DNA is in doubt, the DNA is left out and the CDR3 is given as listed by TCRdb. The rearrangement links TRBV29-1 to TRBJ2-5; the DNA was not compared with TRBD1, the D call given in the table. The CDR3 has 15 residues if both end residues are counted. Germline-derived CDR1 and CDR2 are SQVTM and ANQGSEA. CDR3 loop: CSVVRFQGAQETRYS.

Comments on this clonotype: One end of the junction varies from germline; a read error may be responsible. The chain has TRBV11-2 and TRBJ1-2; 9 bases map to TRBD1. The CDR3 has 15 residues. Looked up from germline, CDR1 is SGHAT and CDR2 is FQNNGV. The CDR3 region is CASSPIQGANHGYTF. CDR3 in DNA: TGTGCCAGCAGTCCCATACAGGGGGCAAACCATGGCTACACCTTT.

On this clonotype itself: A clone one base away is much larger, so this may be a read error. The chain recombines TRBV11-2 with TRBJ2-1, with D uncertain. The CDR3 loop spans 13 amino acids. Per the germline V gene, CDR1 is SGHAT and CDR2 is FQNNGV. In nucleotides, the CDR3 is TGTGCCAGCAGCCCTATCCCCAAGAATGGGCAGTTCTTC. It specifies CASSPIPKNGQFF.

The sample holds a few counts of this clonotype. The chain combines TRBV5-5 with TRBJ2-7, with D tentatively TRBD2 (5 bases). The CDR3 extends over 14 amino acids. CDR1 is SGHKS, CDR2 YYEKEE, per germline (reference sequence). V was clipped by 2 bases and J by 0 bases, with 9 bases between them. The CDR3 DNA follows: TGTGCCAGCAGCTTACTAGGAGTCTCCTACGAGCAGTACGTC. This codes for CASSLLGVSYEQYV.

The chain joins TRBV14 to TRBJ2-2, with 8 positions matching TRBD2. From germline, CDR1 is SGHDN and CDR2 FVKESK. The V segment lost 8 bases and the J segment 11 bases; nucleotides outside the gene matches: 13. This CDR3 is 14 amino acids long. CDR3 protein: CASGAGGRVGELFF. The CDR3 coding sequence is TGTGCCAGCGGGGCGGGAGGCCGAGTCGGTGAGCTGTTTTTT.

Comment on this clonotype: A much larger clone lies a single base off, so this may be a read error. The chain is built from TRBV6-5 and TRBJ2-1; TRBD1 is a possible D gene (5 bases). There are 12 residues in the CDR3. Per germline, CDR1 MNHEY and CDR2 SVGAGI. As DNA, the CDR3 is TGTGCCTGCAGGGCCATACACAATGAGCAGTTCTTC. The encoded protein is CACRAIHNEQFF.

To note about this clonotype: It may be a read error: a sequence one base away is much more abundant. This chain links TRBV11-3 with TRBJ2-1; weak D call: TRBD2 (8 bases). CDR3 length equals 19 residues. CDR1 SGHNT and CDR2 YENEEA come from the germline V gene. CDR3 DNA sequence: TGTGCCAGCAACTTTGGACAGGCTCAAGCGGGAGTCTCCTACAGTGAGCAGTTCTTC. This encodes CASNFGQAQAGVSYSEQFF.

Concerning this clonotype itself: The missing conserved phenylalanine or tryptophan at the end of this CDR3 makes a read error likely. The chain uses TRBV6-5 and TRBJ2-2; D perhaps matches TRBD2 (5 bases). Germline V gives CDR1 MNHEY, CDR2 SVGAGI. CDR3 length equals 15 residues. V shed 6 bases and J shed 0 bases, with 11 bases lying between them. The CDR3 reads CASSPTRANTGELFS. In DNA form, the CDR3 reads TGTGCCAGCAGCCCAACTAGGGCGAACACCGGGGAGCTGTTTTCT.

This sequence joins TRBV6-5 and TRBJ2-7; 9 bases line up with TRBD2. The CDR3 extends over 16 amino acids. The V segment lost 0 bases and the J segment 7 bases; nucleotides outside the gene matches: 10. Per the germline V gene, CDR1 is MNHEY and CDR2 is SVGAGI. CDR3: CASSYSRTSDKYEQYF. CDR3 DNA sequence: TGTGCCAGCAGTTACTCGAGGACTAGCGACAAGTATGAGCAGTACTTC.

As concerns this clonotype: At one end the junction does not follow the germline gene, possibly because of a read error. The CDR3 coding sequence is TGCGCCAGCAGCGGCCGGACAGGGGACCTCGGGGAGCTAATTTTT. Amino acid sequence: CASSGRTGDLGELIF. This chain uses TRBV5-1 with TRBJ2-2, with 9 nucleotides matching TRBD1. The CDR3 is 15 residues long. Germline V CDR1 and CDR2: SGHRS, YFSETQ.